This T cell receptor (beta chain) was recorded in a study of cytomegalovirus exposure and HLA in healthy donors. General observations from the study: In vitro assays verified that three CMV-associated chains recognized CMV antigens specifically.

Concerning this clone: The target antigen is unknown.

PCR was performed using 60 Vbeta and 13 Jbeta primers. Some clones are missing from TCRdb's copy, which holds only in-frame ones; the method was immunoSEQ multiplex PCR. The table records approximately 180,000 clones, about four fifths of them present only once. The V and J ends lost 6 bases and 0 bases, in that order; junction bases with no gene match: 8. Germline V gene data show CDR1 as MNHNY and CDR2 as SVGAGI (reference sequence). This CDR3 has 16 residues. This clonotype was sampled from a young man in good health and CMV-seropositive. The sequencing input was PBMCs. The V and J genes are TRBV6-6 and TRBJ1-3, with TRBD1 matching over 7 bases. The CDR3 spells CASRPGQSGSGNTIYF. The DNA for the CDR3 is TGTGCCAGCAGACCGGGACAGTCGGGCTCTGGAAACACCATATATTTT.